What follows are 10 T cell receptor beta chains derived from one specimen sequenced in a study of blood T cell repertoires in COVID-19. The protocol was immunoSEQ multiplex PCR, while the TCRdb copy is restricted to in-frame clones and leaves out a portion. The sample holds 200,000 to 250,000 clones, 75% to 90% seen once. Sample: peripheral blood. Receptor source: a human donor in a cohort sampled during active COVID-19.

In its sample, this clone was seen once. The chain uses TRBV19 and TRBJ2-7, with TRBD2 matching 13 bases. The germline V gene has CDR1 LNHDA and CDR2 SQIVND (reference sequence). The CDR3 is 15 residues long. Losses at the gene ends were 6 bases for V and 3 bases for J; bases not matched to a gene: 5. CDR3 DNA: TGTGCCAGTAGGCCTCGGACTAGCGGGAGCTACGAGCAGTACTTC. Its translation is CASRPRTSGSYEQYF.

V and J are TRBV6-6 and TRBJ2-7, with TRBD1 matching 9 bases. The CDR3 is 15 residues long. J lost 3 bases, V lost 6 bases, and 9 bases had no gene match. Germline V gene data show CDR1 as MNHNY and CDR2 as SVGAGI (reference sequence). CDR3 DNA: TGTGCCAGCAGGCCCGTGACAGGGGGGGACTACGAGCAGTACTTC. It yields the protein CASRPVTGGDYEQYF.

CDR3 region: CASSMILAGGPEDTQYF. The CDR3 region has the DNA TGTGCCAGTAGTATGATTCTAGCGGGAGGGCCGGAGGATACGCAGTATTTT. The rearrangement uses TRBV19 and TRBJ2-3; 12 bases agree with TRBD2. The length of the CDR3 is 17 residues. The V gene end was trimmed by 3 bases and the J gene end by 6 bases; junction bases not matched to a gene: 10. Germline V gene sequence: CDR1 LNHDA, CDR2 SQIVND (reference sequence). Full variable domain (rest looked up from reference TRBV19 and TRBJ2-3): DGGITQSPKYLFRKEGQNVTLSCEQNLNHDAMYWYRQDPGQGLRLIYYSQIVNDFQKGDIAEGYSVSREKKESFPLTVTSAQKNPTAFYLCASSMILAGGPEDTQYFGPGTRLTVL.

This chain joins TRBV2 and TRBJ2-1, with TRBD2 identical over 14 bases. The CDR3 contains 16 residues. Per the germline V gene, CDR1 is SNHLY and CDR2 is FYNNEI. The V gene end was trimmed by 9 bases and the J gene end by 0 bases; junction bases not matched to a gene: 4. As DNA, the CDR3 is TGTGCCAGAACCGGGACTAGCGGGAGCTCCTACAATGAGCAGTTCTTC. Protein product: CARTGTSGSSYNEQFF.

V is TRBV27 and J is TRBJ2-5, with D unresolved. The CDR3 is 14 amino acids. The germline V and J ends were trimmed by 3 bases and 4 bases, with 12 bases remaining between them. Germline CDR1 MNHEY, CDR2 SMNVEV (reference sequence). CDR3 in DNA: TGTGCCAGCAGTTTGAGGCGAGCGACAGAGACCCAGTACTTC. It yields the protein CASSLRRATETQYF.

With regard to this clone: This sample includes further DNA sequences coding for the same CDR3. V and J are TRBV9 and TRBJ2-7, with D perhaps TRBD2 (6 bases). The V gene's germline CDR1 is SGDLS and CDR2 YYNGEE. CDR3 size: 16 residues. Trimming stripped 0 bases from V and 2 bases from J, with 15 bases between. The CDR3 protein is CASSVAGGGGTYEQYF. As DNA, the CDR3 is TGTGCCAGCAGCGTAGCCGGGGGAGGTGGGACCTACGAGCAGTACTTC.

The chain has TRBV6-1 and TRBJ2-1; D call uncertain. V was pared by 2 bases and J by 0 bases, with 8 bases between. Germline V gene sequence: CDR1 MNHNS, CDR2 SASEGT. CDR3 length equals 15 residues. The CDR3 region has the DNA TGTGCCAGCAGTGAACACGGCGGCTCCTACAATGAGCAGTTCTTC. Translation gives CASSEHGGSYNEQFF.

The gene calls are TRBV27 and TRBJ1-5, with D maybe TRBD1 (6 bases). The CDR3 is 13 residues long. Per the germline V gene, CDR1 is MNHEY and CDR2 is SMNVEV (reference sequence). V gave up 4 bases and J gave up 9 bases, with 13 bases separating them. CDR3 region: CASSSDRSRPQHF. The CDR3 nucleotides are TGTGCCAGCAGTTCTGACAGGTCTCGGCCCCAGCATTTT.

The rearrangement uses TRBV3-1 (or the pseudogene TRBV3-2) and TRBJ2-7, with 7 nucleotides matching TRBD1. Trimming removed 7 bases from V and 2 bases from J; junction bases left unmatched: 11. CDR1 is LGHDT and CDR2 is YNNKEL in the germline V gene (reference sequence). This CDR3 is 15 amino acids long. CDR3 region: CASTLRGQQTYEQYF. CDR3 sequence (DNA): TGTGCCAGCACCCTCAGGGGACAGCAAACCTACGAGCAGTACTTC.

The rearrangement links TRBV7-9 to TRBJ2-1, with 10 bases that match TRBD1. The CDR3 has 17 residues. Germline V gene sequence: CDR1 SEHNR, CDR2 FQNEAQ (reference sequence). After removal of 5 bases from V and 4 bases from J, the junction contained 11 bases not matched to a gene. The CDR3 is CASSPLRDRGRYNEQFF. DNA for the CDR3: TGTGCCAGCAGCCCCTTACGGGACAGGGGACGGTACAATGAGCAGTTCTTC.